Below, 26 T cell receptor beta chains from the same sample are listed, as sequenced in a study of shared clonotypes between healthy human individuals (dated by TCRdb to about 2020). Libraries were prepared through the immunoSEQ multiplex PCR assay. Sourced from immuneACCESS, this table was stored by TCRdb with only in-frame sequences that have V and J called. A share of the clones is absent; for the studies checked, an unresolved V gene accounts for under half, and the remainder has no known explanation. For this sample the table gives about 2,500,000 clones, of which around nine tenths were detected only once. Roughly 0.14% of the sample lies in the top ten. The sequencing sample was made of naive CD4+ T cells sorted from blood. The cell subset or site label on this specimen signifies: CD45RA+ positively selected. These receptors came from a man between 18 and 35 years old in good health.

The chain joins TRBV5-1 to TRBJ2-7, with D possibly TRBD1 on 6 matching bases. CDR1 and CDR2 (germline): SGHRS, YFSETQ. The CDR3 runs to 14 residues. Deletions cut 4 bases from V and 6 bases from J, with 17 bases between. The CDR3 reads CASSRQEQGREQYF. DNA of the CDR3: TGCGCCAGCAGCCGACAGGAGCAGGGGCGCGAGCAGTACTTC.

This clone was seen a single time. Other DNA sequences in this sample translate to the same CDR3. The genes are TRBV5-1 and TRBJ2-3; TRBD2 matches 10 bases. The V and J ends lost 0 bases and 3 bases, in that order; junction bases with no gene match: 4. In germline, CDR1 is SGHRS, CDR2 YFSETQ. The CDR3 is 16 residues long. CDR3 DNA: TGCGCCAGCAGCTTGGAACCTAGCGGGGGTACAGATACGCAGTATTTT. Amino acid sequence: CASSLEPSGGTDTQYF. Variable domain in full (rest from reference TRBV5-1 and TRBJ2-3): KAGVTQTPRYLIKTRGQQVTLSCSPISGHRSVSWYQQTPGQGLQFLFEYFSETQRNKGNFPGRFSGRQFSNSRSEMNVSTLELGDSALYLCASSLEPSGGTDTQYFGPGTRLTVL.

The rearrangement uses TRBV18 and TRBJ2-7, with D possibly being TRBD1 or TRBD2 (5 bases each). V was pared by 4 bases and J by 2 bases, with 12 bases between. The germline CDR1 and CDR2 sequences are KGHSH and LQKENI. This CDR3 is 14 amino acids long. Here the CDR3 DNA reads TGTGCCAGCTCACAACGGGACGGTCCCTACGAGCAGTACTTC. This translates into CASSQRDGPYEQYF. Filled out from reference TRBV18 and TRBJ2-7, the complete variable domain reads NAGVMQNPRHLVRRRGQEARLRCSPMKGHSHVYWYRQLPEEGLKFMVYLQKENIIDESGMPKERFSAEFPKEGPSILRIQQVVRGDSAAYFCASSQRDGPYEQYFGPGTRLTVT.

This chain links TRBV7-9 with TRBJ1-4; D gene ambiguous. The CDR3 consists of 15 residues. Germline V CDR1 and CDR2: SEHNR, FQNEAQ (reference sequence). Between the trimmed V and J ends, which lost 2 bases and 7 bases, there was a span of 14 bases. CDR3 region: CASSLSIPVGEKLFF. Here the CDR3 DNA reads TGTGCCAGCAGCTTATCGATACCTGTCGGTGAAAAACTGTTTTTT.

The chain employs TRBV6-4 and TRBJ2-6; 7 nucleotides align to TRBD1. CDR3 length: 15 residues. The ends lost 5 bases at V and 4 bases at J; junction bases unmatched: 5. Germline V gene data show CDR1 as MRHNA and CDR2 as SNTAGT. The CDR3 reads CASSPQGTGANVLTF. The CDR3 DNA reads TGTGCCAGCAGTCCACAGGGGACCGGGGCCAACGTCCTGACTTTC.

The gene calls are TRBV11-2 and TRBJ2-7, with 7 bases fitting TRBD2. The J segment lost 0 bases and the V segment lost 1 base, leaving 0 bases of the junction unmatched. This CDR3 has 14 residues. In germline, CDR1 is SGHAT, CDR2 FQNNGV. CDR3 nucleotide sequence: TGTGCCAGCAGCTTAGGGGGGGGCTCCTACGAGCAGTACTTC. Encoded protein: CASSLGGGSYEQYF.

To note about this clone: A single base separates this from a much larger clone, so it may be a read error. The V call is TRBV7-2, the J call TRBJ2-3; the D gene is possibly TRBD1 (5 bases). The germline V gene encodes CDR1 SGHTA and CDR2 FQGNSA. V was cut by 1 base and J by 2 bases, with 7 bases left in between. CDR3 length: 14 amino acids. The chain's CDR3 is CASSLGGNTDTQYF. DNA for the CDR3: TGTGCCAGCAGCTTAGGGGGCAACACAGATACGCAGTATTTT.

The genes are TRBV10-1 and TRBJ2-3, with 8 bases matching TRBD2. The germline gives CDR1 WNHNN, CDR2 SYGVQD (reference sequence). The length of the CDR3 is 15 residues. The junction had 9 bases not matched to a gene; V was cut back by 4 bases and J by 6 bases. The CDR3 DNA is TGCGCCAGCAGTGTAACGGGGGGGCTAGCCGATACGCAGTATTTT. It translates to CASSVTGGLADTQYF.

This sequence joins TRBV9 and TRBJ2-1, with 9 bases lining up with TRBD2. Germline V CDR1 and CDR2: SGDLS, YYNGEE. The V segment lost 0 bases and the J segment 10 bases; nucleotides outside the gene matches: 8. The CDR3 has 15 amino acids. CDR3 protein: CASSVGAGGPAEQFF. The CDR3 coding sequence is TGTGCCAGCAGCGTAGGTGCGGGAGGGCCGGCAGAGCAGTTCTTC.

In this sample, this clone turned up once. CDR3 coding DNA: TGTGCCTGGAGCGGAAGGGGTCAGGGCGAGCCCCAGCATTTT. Encoded protein: CAWSGRGQGEPQHF. The rearrangement joins TRBV30 to TRBJ1-5, with D perhaps TRBD1 (5 bases). The CDR3 contains 14 residues. CDR1 and CDR2 (germline): GTSNPN, SVGIG (reference sequence). V lost 3 bases and J 8 bases, leaving 17 bases between the germline ends. Based on the CDR3 plus reference TRBV30 and TRBJ1-5, the full variable domain is SQTIHQWPATLVQPVGSPLSLECTVEGTSNPNLYWYRQAAGRGLQLLFYSVGIGQISSEVPQNLSASRPQDRQFILSSKKLLLSDSGFYLCAWSGRGQGEPQHFGDGTRLSIL.

The chain is built from TRBV5-6 and TRBJ2-3; a possible D gene is TRBD1 (5 bases). With 7 bases removed from V and 3 bases from J, the gap between germline ends came to 18 bases. The CDR3 has 15 amino acids. Germline lookup yields CDR1 SGHDT and CDR2 YYEEEE. This CDR3 is CASFLTGRKTDTQYF. Written as DNA, the CDR3 is TGTGCCAGCTTTCTAACAGGCCGAAAAACAGATACGCAGTATTTT. The variable domain in full, completed from reference TRBV5-6 and TRBJ2-3, reads DAGVTQSPTHLIKTRGQQVTLRCSPKSGHDTVSWYQQALGQGPQFIFQYYEEEERQRGNFPDRFSGHQFPNYSSELNVNALLLGDSALYLCASFLTGRKTDTQYFGPGTRLTVL.

The chain combines TRBV7-9 with TRBJ1-3; D call uncertain. Between the trimmed V and J ends, which lost 4 bases and 2 bases, there was a span of 12 bases. Germline CDR1 SEHNR, CDR2 FQNEAQ (reference sequence). The CDR3 has 15 amino acids. Written as DNA, the CDR3 is TGTGCCAGCAGCTCTTTTTCCGCCACTGGAAACACCATATATTTT. The encoded protein is CASSSFSATGNTIYF. Full variable domain (remainder filled in from reference TRBV7-9 and TRBJ1-3): DTGVSQNPRHKITKRGQNVTFRCDPISEHNRLYWYRQTLGQGPEFLTYFQNEAQLEKSRLLSDRFSAERPKGSFSTLEIQRTEQGDSAMYLCASSSFSATGNTIYFGEGSWLTVV.

The rearrangement joins TRBV21-1 to TRBJ1-1. TRBV21-1 is a pseudogene locus. The CDR3 loop spans 12 amino acids. The CDR3, as DNA: TGTGCCAGCAGCAAAGGGGAGGTAAAAGCTTTCTTT. It codes for CASSKGEVKAFF.

The chain is built from TRBV19 and TRBJ2-7; 7 bases are shared with TRBD1. Germline CDR1 reads LNHDA; CDR2 reads SQIVND (reference sequence). With V trimmed by 5 bases and J by 4 bases, 14 bases remained unmatched. The length of the CDR3 is 16 residues. The DNA of the CDR3 is TGTGCCAGTAGTCCTCAAGACAGGGTTCAAGGGTACGAGCAGTACTTC. Translation gives CASSPQDRVQGYEQYF. Using reference TRBV19 and TRBJ2-7 for the parts outside the CDR3, the full variable domain is DGGITQSPKYLFRKEGQNVTLSCEQNLNHDAMYWYRQDPGQGLRLIYYSQIVNDFQKGDIAEGYSVSREKKESFPLTVTSAQKNPTAFYLCASSPQDRVQGYEQYFGPGTRLTVT.

This clone is a singleton in its sample. This chain joins TRBV7-2 and TRBJ2-7; D is uncertain. CDR1 SGHTA and CDR2 FQGNSA come from the germline V gene. The length of the CDR3 is 15 residues. V lost 6 bases and J 0 bases, leaving 15 bases between the germline ends. The CDR3 sequence: CASSSGERNSYEQYF. CDR3 sequence (DNA): TGTGCCAGCAGTAGTGGGGAACGGAACTCCTACGAGCAGTACTTC.

The chain recombines TRBV7-9 with TRBJ2-5, with 9 nucleotides matching TRBD1. Matching the DNA end better, TRBJ2-7 makes the J call doubtful. The CDR3 runs 18 residues. Germline-derived CDR1 and CDR2 are SEHNR and FQNEAQ (reference sequence). The CDR3 is CASSSGQGLPLVEYEQYF. The CDR3 DNA reads TGTGCCAGCAGCTCGGGACAGGGCCTACCCTTGGTGGAGTACGAGCAGTACTTC.

The chain employs TRBV7-2 and TRBJ2-3; 7 positions agree with TRBD1. CDR1 and CDR2 (germline): SGHTA, FQGNSA. The CDR3 has 13 residues. After removal of 5 bases from V and 5 bases from J, the junction contained 4 bases not matched to a gene. As DNA, the CDR3 is TGTGCCAGCAGCGGTCGGGACAGAGATACGCAGTATTTT. Translated, it gives CASSGRDRDTQYF.

V is TRBV20-1 and J is TRBJ1-1; the D gene is possibly TRBD1 (6 bases). V was clipped by 6 bases and J by 9 bases, with 14 bases between them. This CDR3 comprises 11 residues. CDR1 is DFQATT and CDR2 is SNEGSKA in the germline V gene (reference sequence). The chain's CDR3 is CSAYRDNKAFF. The CDR3 nucleotides read TGCAGTGCGTACCGGGACAACAAAGCTTTCTTT.

The J gene is TRBJ1-5, the V gene TRBV28; 12 bases agree with TRBD1. Germline assignment: CDR1 MDHEN and CDR2 SYDVKM. V gave up 5 bases and J gave up 5 bases; unmatched junction bases: 1. The CDR3 totals 14 residues. Here the CDR3 DNA reads TGTGCCAGCAGTGGGACAGGGGGCCATCAGCCCCAGCATTTT. This codes for CASSGTGGHQPQHF. Using reference TRBV28 and TRBJ1-5 for the parts outside the CDR3, the full variable domain is DVKVTQSSRYLVKRTGEKVFLECVQDMDHENMFWYRQDPGLGLRLIYFSYDVKMKEKGDIPEGYSVSREKKERFSLILESASTNQTSMYLCASSGTGGHQPQHFGDGTRLSIL.

V is TRBV18 and J is TRBJ1-2, with D maybe TRBD1 (5 bases). The CDR3 has 16 residues. CDR1 and CDR2 from the germline V gene are KGHSH and LQKENI. V gave up 2 bases and J gave up 1 base, with 14 bases separating them. In DNA, the CDR3 is TGTGCCAGCTCACCATCCGGGACGGAAGTTAACTATGGCTACACCTTC. Amino acid sequence: CASSPSGTEVNYGYTF.

The chain uses TRBV2 and TRBJ1-1; D unresolved. Germline CDR1 reads SNHLY; CDR2 reads FYNNEI. Trimming left V 1 base short and J 8 bases short, with 11 bases between. The CDR3 sequence is 13 residues long. CDR3 region: CASSEGLIMEAFF. The CDR3 nucleotides read TGTGCCAGCAGTGAAGGTTTAATTATGGAAGCTTTCTTT.

The V and J genes are TRBV4-3 and TRBJ2-3; the D is unclear. The V and J ends lost 0 bases and 3 bases respectively, with 4 bases between them. Germline values: CDR1 LGHNA, CDR2 YSLEER. This CDR3 comprises 13 residues. CDR3 region: CASSQDRTDTQYF. In DNA form, the CDR3 reads TGCGCCAGCAGCCAAGATCGGACAGATACGCAGTATTTT.

The J gene is TRBJ2-1, the V gene TRBV27; D remains unclear. Trimming took 3 bases from V and 9 from J, leaving 12 bases between them. CDR3 length equals 13 residues. The germline CDR1 and CDR2 sequences are MNHEY and SMNVEV (reference sequence). The CDR3 reads CASSFLGLAEQFF. The CDR3 nucleotides are TGTGCCAGCAGTTTTCTCGGGTTGGCTGAGCAGTTCTTC.

Turning to this clone: No DNA is shown, since the ends of the CDR3 on it are uncertain; the CDR3 is the one TCRdb lists. V usage is TRBV7-2 and J usage is TRBJ1-6; TRBD1, the table's D call, was not compared with the DNA. Termini included, the CDR3 measures 17 amino acids. Germline V gene lookup returns CDR1 SGHTA and CDR2 FQGNSA. CDR3 amino acids: CASSFGPGGLGNSPLHF.

The chain employs TRBV7-2 and TRBJ1-1, with D unclear. Trimming took off 1 base at V and 6 bases at J, with 12 bases between the two ends. The CDR3 consists of 14 residues. CDR1 and CDR2 (germline): SGHTA, FQGNSA. The CDR3 DNA follows: TGTGCCAGCAGCTTAGGGTCTTGGTCCGCTGAAGCTTTCTTT. Translated, it gives CASSLGSWSAEAFF.

The V and J genes are TRBV18 and TRBJ2-5, with D perhaps matching TRBD2 (6 bases). The CDR3 is made up of 13 amino acids. In germline, CDR1 is KGHSH, CDR2 LQKENI. V was shortened by 2 bases and J by 4 bases, with 8 bases between the two germline ends. In DNA form, the CDR3 reads TGTGCCAGCTCACCATGGAGGGGAGAGACCCAGTACTTC. Translated: CASSPWRGETQYF.